The rows below give T cell receptor beta chains drawn from one sample of a study of CD8 T cells in ankylosing spondylitis. Each CDR3 protein is one row after TCRdb ran MiXCR on the 5' RACE reads. The sample contains 150,000 to 200,000 distinct CDR3 sequences, over 15% of which appear only once. The sample taken for sequencing was blood, either unsorted or a sorted T cell fraction (not recorded which). The receptors were gathered from a male donor aged 5 to 29 with ankylosing spondylitis or in good health (not recorded which). CDR3s include the opening cysteine and the closing phenylalanine or tryptophan. The D gene is left open where the match is weak. Clone size is not always given. Where it is, it says once, few, many or a class for expanded clones.

v_gene: TRBV6-4
abundance: .
d_gene: .
j_gene: TRBJ1-1
CDR3aa: CASRRTSGNTEAFF
CDR3nt: TGTGCCAGCAGGCGGACATCTGGGAACACTGAAGCTTTCTTT

v_gene: TRBV12-3/TRBV12-4
abundance: few
d_gene: TRBD1
j_gene: TRBJ2-1
CDR3aa: CASSLWDRDNEQFF
CDR3nt: TGTGCCAGCAGTTTATGGGACAGGGACAATGAGCAGTTCTTC

v_gene: TRBV29-1
abundance: many
d_gene: TRBD2
j_gene: TRBJ2-1
CDR3aa: CSVVGGTSEYNEQFF
CDR3nt: TGCAGCGTCGTGGGGGGGACTAGCGAATACAATGAGCAGTTCTTC

v_gene: TRBV6-5
abundance: many
d_gene: .
j_gene: TRBJ1-2
CDR3aa: CASRAGAGGYTF
CDR3nt: TGTGCCAGCAGGGCGGGGGCGGGCGGCTACACCTTC

v_gene: TRBV15
abundance: .
d_gene: TRBD2
j_gene: TRBJ2-3
CDR3aa: CATSRGLAGDPILTDTQYF
CDR3nt: TGTGCCACCAGCAGAGGTCTAGCGGGAGACCCAATTCTCACAGATACGCAGTATTTT

v_gene: TRBV4-2
abundance: .
d_gene: .
j_gene: TRBJ1-4
CDR3aa: CASSLAVAANEKLFF
CDR3nt: TGTGCCAGCAGCCTCGCGGTAGCAGCTAATGAAAAACTGTTTTTT

v_gene: TRBV29-1
abundance: many
d_gene: .
j_gene: TRBJ2-3
CDR3aa: CSACLGATSTDTQYF
CDR3nt: TGCAGCGCTTGCTTGGGGGCCACTAGCACAGATACGCAGTATTTT

v_gene: TRBV9
abundance: many
d_gene: TRBD2
j_gene: TRBJ2-3
CDR3aa: CASSVGPAGGGSTDTQYF
CDR3nt: TGTGCCAGCAGCGTAGGGCCAGCGGGAGGAGGAAGCACAGATACGCAGTATTTT

v_gene: TRBV6-1
abundance: many
d_gene: .
j_gene: TRBJ1-5
CDR3aa: CASSVDSFSNQPQHF
CDR3nt: TGTGCCAGCAGTGTCGACAGCTTTAGCAATCAGCCCCAGCATTTT

v_gene: TRBV29-1
abundance: .
d_gene: TRBD1
j_gene: TRBJ2-2
CDR3aa: CSATTDRGPGGELFF
CDR3nt: TGCAGCGCCACGACTGACAGGGGGCCGGGCGGGGAGCTGTTTTTT

v_gene: TRBV7-9
abundance: .
d_gene: .
j_gene: TRBJ2-5
CDR3aa: CASSAKETQYF
CDR3nt: TGTGCCAGCAGCGCAAAAGAGACCCAGTACTTC

v_gene: TRBV6-2/TRBV6-3
abundance: many
d_gene: .
j_gene: TRBJ1-1
CDR3aa: CASSLGMGNTEAFF
CDR3nt: .

v_gene: TRBV5-6
abundance: many
d_gene: .
j_gene: TRBJ1-2
CDR3aa: CASSFGRDYGYTF
CDR3nt: TGTGCCAGCAGCTTCGGGCGCGACTATGGCTACACCTTC

v_gene: TRBV4-2
abundance: many
d_gene: .
j_gene: TRBJ2-7
CDR3aa: CASSLSLIGSPAYEQYF
CDR3nt: TGTGCCAGCAGCCTTAGCCTTATCGGGAGTCCCGCCTACGAGCAGTACTTC

v_gene: TRBV7-2
abundance: once
d_gene: .
j_gene: TRBJ2-5
CDR3aa: CASSSSLPGAQYF
CDR3nt: TGTGCCAGCAGCTCGAGCCTCCCGGGGGCCCAGTACTTC

v_gene: TRBV29-1
abundance: many
d_gene: TRBD2
j_gene: TRBJ2-2
CDR3aa: CSVVGGRNTGELFF
CDR3nt: TGCAGCGTTGTTGGCGGGAGGAACACCGGGGAGCTGTTTTTT

v_gene: TRBV4-2
abundance: .
d_gene: .
j_gene: TRBJ2-1
CDR3aa: CASSQDFGVQEQFF
CDR3nt: TGTGCCAGCAGCCAAGATTTCGGGGTCCAGGAGCAGTTCTTC

v_gene: TRBV9
abundance: .
d_gene: TRBD2
j_gene: TRBJ2-3
CDR3aa: CASSATSGRSDTQYF
CDR3nt: TGTGCCAGCAGCGCGACTAGCGGGAGGTCAGATACGCAGTATTTT

v_gene: TRBV6-5
abundance: many
d_gene: TRBD2
j_gene: TRBJ2-1
CDR3aa: CASSLGTSGSNEQFF
CDR3nt: TGTGCCAGCAGTTTAGGGACTAGCGGGAGCAATGAGCAGTTCTTC

v_gene: TRBV28
abundance: many
d_gene: .
j_gene: TRBJ1-1
CDR3aa: CASSDRTYTEAFF
CDR3nt: TGTGCCAGCAGTGACAGGACCTACACTGAAGCTTTCTTT

v_gene: TRBV20-1
abundance: many
d_gene: .
j_gene: TRBJ2-5
CDR3aa: CSGVPLAQETQYF
CDR3nt: TGCAGTGGCGTCCCTCTGGCCCAAGAGACCCAGTACTTC

v_gene: TRBV27
abundance: few
d_gene: .
j_gene: TRBJ2-6
CDR3aa: CASSWDGAGANVLTF
CDR3nt: TGTGCCAGCAGTTGGGATGGGGCTGGGGCCAACGTCCTGACTTTC

v_gene: TRBV4-2
abundance: many
d_gene: TRBD2
j_gene: TRBJ2-3
CDR3aa: CASSQVGLVADTQYF
CDR3nt: TGTGCCAGCAGCCAAGTAGGACTAGTTGCGGATACGCAGTATTTT

v_gene: TRBV20-1
abundance: many
d_gene: TRBD2
j_gene: TRBJ2-7
CDR3aa: CSADGLAGSYEQYF
CDR3nt: TGCAGTGCTGATGGACTAGCGGGCTCCTACGAGCAGTACTTC

v_gene: TRBV12-3/TRBV12-4
abundance: many
d_gene: .
j_gene: TRBJ1-5
CDR3aa: CASSLDNSNQPQHF
CDR3nt: TGTGCCAGCAGTTTAGATAATAGCAATCAGCCCCAGCATTTT

v_gene: TRBV6-5
abundance: .
d_gene: TRBD2
j_gene: TRBJ2-1
CDR3aa: CASTYGSGGYDEQFF
CDR3nt: TGTGCCAGCACCTACGGGTCGGGAGGGTACGATGAGCAGTTCTTC

v_gene: TRBV5-1
abundance: many
d_gene: .
j_gene: TRBJ2-1
CDR3aa: CASSLARTTGNEQFF
CDR3nt: TGCGCCAGCAGCTTGGCCAGGACTACGGGGAATGAGCAGTTCTTC

v_gene: TRBV7-9
abundance: many
d_gene: .
j_gene: TRBJ1-1
CDR3aa: CASSLEGSRVEAFF
CDR3nt: TGTGCCAGCAGCTTAGAGGGAAGCAGGGTTGAAGCTTTCTTT

v_gene: TRBV5-6
abundance: many
d_gene: .
j_gene: TRBJ2-1
CDR3aa: CASSLVFRGGEQFF
CDR3nt: TGTGCCAGCAGCTTAGTTTTTCGTGGTGGTGAGCAGTTCTTC

v_gene: TRBV7-9
abundance: many
d_gene: TRBD1
j_gene: TRBJ1-1
CDR3aa: CASSSGGALNTEAFF
CDR3nt: TGTGCCAGCAGCTCAGGGGGCGCGTTGAACACTGAAGCTTTCTTT

v_gene: TRBV12-3/TRBV12-4
abundance: many
d_gene: TRBD2
j_gene: TRBJ2-5
CDR3aa: CASSFGLAGAGVRETQYF
CDR3nt: TGTGCCAGCAGTTTCGGACTAGCGGGAGCGGGAGTTCGGGAGACCCAGTACTTC

v_gene: TRBV5-1
abundance: many
d_gene: TRBD2
j_gene: TRBJ2-1
CDR3aa: CASSLARDSKKLAGSEYNEQFF
CDR3nt: TGCGCCAGCAGCTTGGCCCGGGACAGCAAGAAACTAGCGGGGAGCGAGTACAATGAGCAGTTCTTC

v_gene: TRBV2
abundance: many
d_gene: .
j_gene: TRBJ2-2
CDR3aa: CASSEVAPGELFF
CDR3nt: TGTGCCAGCAGTGAGGTGGCTCCCGGGGAGCTGTTTTTT

v_gene: TRBV12-3/TRBV12-4
abundance: many
d_gene: TRBD2
j_gene: TRBJ2-1
CDR3aa: CASSFPRREGGEQFF
CDR3nt: TGTGCCAGCAGTTTCCCACGGCGGGAGGGGGGTGAGCAGTTCTTC

v_gene: TRBV6-5
abundance: .
d_gene: .
j_gene: TRBJ1-5
CDR3aa: CASSYSGDQPQHF
CDR3nt: TGTGCCAGCAGTTACTCGGGGGACCAGCCCCAGCATTTT

v_gene: TRBV29-1
abundance: many
d_gene: .
j_gene: TRBJ1-5
CDR3aa: CSVASEQYQPQHF
CDR3nt: TGCAGCGTTGCAAGCGAACAGTATCAGCCCCAGCATTTT